Listed below are T cell receptor beta chains from one sample, sequenced in a study of cytomegalovirus exposure and HLA in healthy donors. Only in-frame clones appear in the TCRdb table, and some are missing; sequencing was by immunoSEQ multiplex PCR. The sample records 140,000 to 150,000 clones, just under 75% being singletons. The source material was PBMCs. The receptor source for this set is a woman aged 18-30 years in good health and CMV-seronegative. Each CDR3 is given with its conserved first and last residue. The order of the fields is V gene, CDR3 protein.

TRBV6-6 CASTPGTANYGYTF
TRBV4-2 CASSQPKMDISPYEQYF
TRBV18 CASSPLGGIKNTEAFF
TRBV5-1 CASSLVSQGAHEQYF
TRBV5-6 CASSLGHQNQPQHF
TRBV2 CASSAGTGTVGQYF
TRBV4-3 CASSRGVERGGNEQFF
TRBV19 CASSMTESYEQYF
TRBV4-1 CASSQGATSGNTIYF
TRBV6-5 CASSYSGLGGYTF
TRBV7-9 CASSVTGNYGYTF
TRBV4-2 CASSQGQVSYEQYF
TRBV9 CASSTTGHTFSGNTIYF
TRBV7-9 CASSLREGGTDTQYF
TRBV7-3 CASSRQQGSADTQYF
TRBV9 CASRGTDSLNTEAFF
TRBV29-1 CSSRDRAGGEAFF
TRBV5-1 CASSRTGQGAPEAFF
TRBV6-5 CASSGNGGAETQYF
TRBV4-3 CASSQEGLAGYNEQFF
TRBV7-8 CASSLYPSTREQFF
TRBV19 CASSILAGANGELFF
TRBV9 CASSAVAGGPNEQFF
TRBV28 CASSLYSGSWETQYF
TRBV10-2 CASSEAGGYNPYEQYF
TRBV27 CASSSGIRLLNTEAFF
TRBV6-6 CASSYADRGWQFF
TRBV9 CASSVGLAEETQYF
TRBV12-5 CATPYEQYF
TRBV7-9 CASSNIQGIQETQYF
TRBV7-9 CSSSLLTSGLSYEQYF
TRBV4-2 CASSQDQLAGPSTDTQYF
TRBV5-6 CASSSLSGNEQFF
TRBV28 CASSLPRQGLNYGYTF
TRBV7-9 CASSGDSVQPQHF